These T cell receptor beta chains were read from a single sample in a study of cytomegalovirus exposure and HLA in healthy donors. Clones were read by immunoSEQ multiplex PCR, and TCRdb kept only the in-frame ones, dropping some. Its table lists fewer than 60,000 clones. The sequenced material came from PBMCs. The receptor set was obtained from a woman between 35 and 50 years old in good health and CMV-seronegative. Each CDR3 is given with its conserved first and last residue. The order of the fields is J gene, D gene, clone size, V gene, CDR3 DNA, CDR3 protein. The D gene is left open where the match is weak. Not all rows give a size; the values are once, few, many and, for expanded clones, a class.

TRBJ2-7	-	-	TRBV2	TGTGCCAGCAGTGAAGGATCCAGTGTCGAGCAGTACTTC	CASSEGSSVEQYF
TRBJ1-1	-	-	TRBV7-9	TGTGCCAGCAGCCGCCATGAACGGGACACTGAAGCTTTCTTT	CASSRHERDTEAFF
TRBJ2-2	TRBD2	-	TRBV7-2	TGTGCCAGCAGCTGGGGACTAGCGGGAAACACCGGGGAGCTGTTTTTT	CASSWGLAGNTGELFF
TRBJ2-3	TRBD2	-	TRBV28	TGTGCCAGCAGTGCCCTACTAGCGGCCGGGAGCACAGATACGCAGTATTTT	CASSALLAAGSTDTQYF
TRBJ1-3	-	medium-sized	TRBV7-9	TGTGCCAGCAGCTTACTAGTTACCTCTGGAAACACCATATATTTT	CASSLLVTSGNTIYF
TRBJ2-7	TRBD2	-	TRBV19	TGTGCCAGTAGACCAGGACTAGCGGGAGTGGACGAGCAGTACTTC	CASRPGLAGVDEQYF
TRBJ1-4	-	-	TRBV2	TGTGCCAGCAGTGAAGGAACGGGTAAACTGTTTTTT	CASSEGTGKLFF
TRBJ1-3	-	-	TRBV11-2	TGTGCCAGCAGCTTAGACAGGGCTGGAAACACCATATATTTT	CASSLDRAGNTIYF
TRBJ1-6	TRBD1	-	TRBV5-1	TGCGCCAGCAGCCCCGGACAGGATAGTTCACCCCTCCACTTT	CASSPGQDSSPLHF
TRBJ2-5	-	-	TRBV28	TGTGCCAGCAGGAACCAGGGGGAGACCCAGTACTTC	CASRNQGETQYF
TRBJ2-1	TRBD2	-	TRBV5-1	TGCGCCAGCAGCTTGGTAGGCCCCGGGACTAGCGGGGTCGGTGAGCAGTTCTTC	CASSLVGPGTSGVGEQFF
TRBJ2-1	-	-	TRBV10-3	TGTGCCATCAGTGAGTCCACTACAGGGTACAATGAGCAGTTCTTC	CAISESTTGYNEQFF
TRBJ1-1	TRBD1	-	TRBV6-5	TGTGCCAGCAGGGGTTCAGGGGGCGCGGGCACTGAAGCTTTCTTT	CASRGSGGAGTEAFF
TRBJ1-2	-	-	TRBV9	TGTGCCAGCAGCGTGGAGGGGCTCTATGGCTACACCTTC	CASSVEGLYGYTF
TRBJ2-3	-	-	TRBV9	TGTGCCAGCAGCGTAGATAGAGGGGGTAGGCAGTATTTT	CASSVDRGGRQYF
TRBJ2-2	TRBD2	-	TRBV19	TGTGCCAGCACTAGCGGGAGTAATACCGGGGAGCTGTTTTTT	CASTSGSNTGELFF
TRBJ2-4	TRBD1	-	TRBV19	TGTGCCAGTAGCCCGGGACAGGGAACAAACATTCAGTACTTC	CASSPGQGTNIQYF
TRBJ1-1	-	-	TRBV5-1	TGCGCCAGCAGCTTGGGCTATACAGGAACGAACACTGAAGCTTTCTTT	CASSLGYTGTNTEAFF
TRBJ1-1	-	-	TRBV6-1	TGTGCCAGCACCATGTCGGACAGGAACACTGAAGCTTTCTTT	CASTMSDRNTEAFF
TRBJ1-1	-	-	TRBV25-1	TGTGCCAGCAGTGGCCCCTACCCTGAAGCTTTCTTT	CASSGPYPEAFF
TRBJ1-3	-	-	TRBV10-3	TGTGCCATCAGGAGGGAGCCCGCGGAGGGCGGCTCTGGAAACACCATATATTTT	CAIRREPAEGGSGNTIYF
TRBJ2-3	-	-	TRBV19	TGTGCCAGTAGTACCGTCGAGGCAGATACGCAGTATTTT	CASSTVEADTQYF
TRBJ2-5	-	-	TRBV5-1	TGCGCCAGCAGCTTGGCCCGGGCGGAGGGAGAGACCCAGTACTTC	CASSLARAEGETQYF
TRBJ1-1	-	-	TRBV6-5	TGTGCCAGCAGATCAACCTACAGGGTGGACACTGAAGCTTTCTTT	CASRSTYRVDTEAFF
TRBJ2-7	TRBD1	-	TRBV5-1	TGCGCCAGCAGCTTGGGTAGGGACAGGGAAAACGAGCAGTACTTC	CASSLGRDRENEQYF
TRBJ1-2	-	-	TRBV4-1	TGCGCCAGCAGCCAAGATGGAGGGACGGGGAATGGCTACACCTTC	CASSQDGGTGNGYTF
TRBJ2-7	TRBD2	-	TRBV7-6	TGTGCCAGCAGCTTAGGGACTAGCGGGAGCTCCTACGAGCAGTACTTC	CASSLGTSGSSYEQYF
TRBJ1-6	-	-	TRBV18	TGTGCCAGCTCACAAGCCGGGACAAACCATTCACCCCTCCACTTT	CASSQAGTNHSPLHF
TRBJ2-5	TRBD2	-	TRBV9	TGTGCCAGCAGCGGAGGGACTAGCGGGAGAGGGACGGAGACCCAGTACTTC	CASSGGTSGRGTETQYF
TRBJ2-7	TRBD2	-	TRBV11-2	TGTGCCAGCAGCTTAGACCCCAGACTAGCGGGAGTCTACGAGCAGTACTTC	CASSLDPRLAGVYEQYF
TRBJ2-7	TRBD1	-	TRBV10-3	TGTGCCATCAGTGGTACAGGGGCTGGGGCTTACGAGCAGTACTTC	CAISGTGAGAYEQYF
TRBJ1-5	-	-	TRBV18	TGTGCCAGCTCATGGACAGAAGATAGCAATCAGCCCCAGCATTTT	CASSWTEDSNQPQHF
TRBJ2-5	TRBD1	-	TRBV6-1	TGTGCCAGCAGTGCTCAGGGACAGGGGCACCAAGAGACCCAGTACTTC	CASSAQGQGHQETQYF
TRBJ1-3	-	-	TRBV6-1	TGTGCCAGCAGGATGACAGATTACTCTGGAAACACCATATATTTT	CASRMTDYSGNTIYF
TRBJ1-1	-	-	TRBV27	TGTGCCAGCCTCCGTAACACTGAAGCTTTCTTT	CASLRNTEAFF
TRBJ2-1	TRBD1	-	TRBV9	TGTGCCAGCAGCGTAAGACAGGGGGCGCGCGGTGAGCAGTTCTTC	CASSVRQGARGEQFF
TRBJ2-5	TRBD2	-	TRBV25-1	TGTGCCAGCAGTGAATTGGAGGGAGGGATGGAAGAGACCCAGTACTTC	CASSELEGGMEETQYF
TRBJ1-1	-	-	TRBV6-5	TGTGCCAGCAGTTCAGGGAACACTGAAGCTTTCTTT	CASSSGNTEAFF
TRBJ2-7	TRBD1	-	TRBV28	TGTGCCAGCAGTAGGACAGGGAGCGACGAGCAGTACTTC	CASSRTGSDEQYF
TRBJ2-7	-	-	TRBV28	TGTGCCAGCAGTTTACGGTACGAGCAGTACTTC	CASSLRYEQYF
TRBJ1-2	TRBD1	-	TRBV5-6	TGTGCCAGCAGAAGGGACAGGGCTAACTATGGCTACACCTTC	CASRRDRANYGYTF
TRBJ2-3	-	-	TRBV7-2	TGTGCCAGCAGCGCAGGGGTTTACACAGATACGCAGTATTTT	CASSAGVYTDTQYF
TRBJ2-2	TRBD2	-	TRBV5-1	TGCGCCAGCAGCTTGGTGACTAGCGGGGGGACCGGGGAGCTGTTTTTT	CASSLVTSGGTGELFF
TRBJ2-2	TRBD2	-	TRBV19	TGTGCCAGCAAGCAGGCTAGCGGTAACACCGGGGAGCTGTTTTTT	CASKQASGNTGELFF
TRBJ1-5	-	-	TRBV6-1	TGTGCCAGCAGTGAAGCAGGGGCTTGGAATCAGCCCCAGCATTTT	CASSEAGAWNQPQHF
TRBJ1-2	-	-	TRBV7-9	TGTGCCAGCAGCCCTAGCGGGGTGGGTAACTATGGCTACACCTTC	CASSPSGVGNYGYTF
TRBJ2-6	TRBD2	-	TRBV7-9	TGTGCCAGCAGCTCCGGGACTAGCAAAGCCAACGTCCTGACTTTC	CASSSGTSKANVLTF
TRBJ1-1	-	-	TRBV7-8	TGTGCCAGCAGCTCAGGGGAATCGGACACTGAAGCTTTCTTT	CASSSGESDTEAFF
TRBJ2-2	-	-	TRBV9	TGTGCCAGCAGCGAACGAGCGTACACCGGGGAGCTGTTTTTT	CASSERAYTGELFF
TRBJ2-7	TRBD2	-	TRBV2	TGTGCCAGCAGCGTGACCGGACTGCTAGCGGGGTACTACGAGCAGTACTTC	CASSVTGLLAGYYEQYF
TRBJ1-6	-	-	TRBV9	TGTGCCAGTCGAAGCGGAAATAATTCACCCCTCCACTTT	CASRSGNNSPLHF
TRBJ2-7	-	-	TRBV7-9	TGTGCCAGCAGCCCTGACATGGGCAGGGACTACGAGCAGTACTTC	CASSPDMGRDYEQYF
TRBJ2-2	-	-	TRBV29-1	TGCAGCGTTGGAGCGACAGCGAACACCGGGGAGCTGTTTTTT	CSVGATANTGELFF